This TCR beta chain was observed in a study of control samples from healthy donors and cancer patients. The germline gives CDR1 MNHEY, CDR2 SVGAGI. Trimming took 1 base from V and 1 from J, leaving 10 bases between them. This CDR3 is built from 15 residues. Here immunoSEQ multiplex PCR was the method, and the copy in TCRdb shows in-frame clones only, minus some. The sample lists some 150,000 clones; approximately 96% were seen once. This receptor was obtained from a man aged 35-49 years in good health. The chain couples TRBV6-5 to TRBJ1-1; D may be TRBD1 (5 bases). Sequenced sample: blood. CDR3 DNA sequence: TGTGCCAGCAGTTACTTGGGACGGTCGAACACTGAAGCTTTCTTT. Amino acid sequence: CASSYLGRSNTEAFF.